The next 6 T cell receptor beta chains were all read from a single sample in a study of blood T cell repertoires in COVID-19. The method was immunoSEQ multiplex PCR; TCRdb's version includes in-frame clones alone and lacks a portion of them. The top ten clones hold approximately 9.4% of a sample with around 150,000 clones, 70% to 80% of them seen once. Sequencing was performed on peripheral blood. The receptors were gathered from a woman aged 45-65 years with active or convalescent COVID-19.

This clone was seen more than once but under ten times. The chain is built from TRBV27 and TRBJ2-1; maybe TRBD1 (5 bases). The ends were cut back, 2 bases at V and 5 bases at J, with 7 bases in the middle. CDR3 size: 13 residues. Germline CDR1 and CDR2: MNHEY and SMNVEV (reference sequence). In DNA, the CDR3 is TGTGCCAGCAGTTTAAACAGGAACAATGAGCAGTTCTTC. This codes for CASSLNRNNEQFF.

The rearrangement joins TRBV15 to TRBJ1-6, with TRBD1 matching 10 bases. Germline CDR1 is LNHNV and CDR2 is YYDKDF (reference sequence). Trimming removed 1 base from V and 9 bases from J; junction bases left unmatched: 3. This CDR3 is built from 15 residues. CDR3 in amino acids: CATSRVRQGASPLHF. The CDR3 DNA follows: TGTGCCACCAGCAGAGTAAGACAGGGGGCTTCACCCCTCCACTTT.

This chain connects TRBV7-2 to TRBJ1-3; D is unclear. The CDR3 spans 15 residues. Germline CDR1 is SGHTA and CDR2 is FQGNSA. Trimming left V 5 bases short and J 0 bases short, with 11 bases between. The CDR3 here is CASSIEFSSGNTIYF. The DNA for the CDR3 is TGTGCCAGCAGCATAGAATTTAGCTCTGGAAACACCATATATTTT.

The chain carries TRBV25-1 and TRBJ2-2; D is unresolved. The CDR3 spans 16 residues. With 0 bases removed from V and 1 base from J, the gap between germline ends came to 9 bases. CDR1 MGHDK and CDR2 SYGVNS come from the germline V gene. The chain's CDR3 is CASSEYLEWNTGELFF. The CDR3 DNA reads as TGTGCCAGCAGTGAATACTTAGAATGGAACACCGGGGAGCTGTTTTTT.

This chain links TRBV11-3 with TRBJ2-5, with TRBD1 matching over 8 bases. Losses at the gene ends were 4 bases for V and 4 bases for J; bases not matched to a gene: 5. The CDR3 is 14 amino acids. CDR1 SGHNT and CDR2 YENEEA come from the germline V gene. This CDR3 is CASSSQTGAETQYF. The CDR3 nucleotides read TGTGCCAGCAGCTCTCAGACAGGGGCAGAGACCCAGTACTTC.

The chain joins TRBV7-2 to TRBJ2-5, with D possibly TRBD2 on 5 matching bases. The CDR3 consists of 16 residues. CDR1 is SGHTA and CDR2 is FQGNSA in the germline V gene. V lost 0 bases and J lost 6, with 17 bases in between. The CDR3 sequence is CASSLAHSGFVKTQYF. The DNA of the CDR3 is TGTGCCAGCAGCTTAGCGCATTCGGGGTTTGTGAAGACCCAGTACTTC.